These 31 T cell receptor beta chains share one sample of origin, sequenced in a study of T cells in localized non-small cell lung cancer. The assay was immunoSEQ multiplex PCR, and TCRdb's table has in-frame clones only and misses some. The table has 35,000 to 40,000 clones, over 75% seen once. Specimen: peripheral blood, collected before any cancer treatment. The source of these receptors is a male donor at least 60 years old with stage III squamous cell lung carcinoma.

As regards this clone: This specimen includes other DNA sequences encoding the same CDR3. The chain links TRBV19 to TRBJ1-2, with D tentatively TRBD1 (5 bases). Per the germline V gene, CDR1 is LNHDA and CDR2 is SQIVND (reference sequence). CDR3 length: 12 residues. Between the trimmed V and J ends, which lost 5 bases and 4 bases, there was a span of 8 bases. The CDR3 loop reads CASSETAYGYTF. CDR3 nucleotides: TGTGCCAGTAGTGAGACAGCCTATGGCTACACCTTC.

The chain has TRBV7-2 and TRBJ2-1, with 7 bases lining up with TRBD1. CDR1 and CDR2 (germline): SGHTA, FQGNSA. The CDR3 covers 14 residues. Germline trimming cut 5 bases from V and 4 bases from J; bases unmatched to any gene: 5. The CDR3 region is CASSQGVSYNEQFF. The CDR3 DNA follows: TGTGCCAGCAGCCAGGGGGTTAGTTACAATGAGCAGTTCTTC.

The rearrangement uses TRBV29-1 and TRBJ2-7; possible D gene TRBD2, 5 bases. Germline V gene data show CDR1 as SQVTM and CDR2 as ANQGSEA. This CDR3 contains 12 residues. The V gene lost 1 base and the J gene lost 3 bases, with 7 bases spanning the gap. The CDR3 sequence is CSVEVAIYEQYF. CDR3 nucleotide sequence: TGCAGCGTTGAAGTAGCGATCTACGAGCAGTACTTC.

The J gene is TRBJ1-1, the V gene TRBV2; D remains unclear. This CDR3 has 14 amino acids. CDR1 is SNHLY, CDR2 FYNNEI, per germline. Trimming pared 3 bases from V and 1 base from J, leaving 9 bases between. CDR3 in amino acids: CASSERARNTEAFF. The CDR3 DNA reads as TGTGCCAGCAGTGAGAGGGCGCGGAACACTGAAGCTTTCTTT.

This clone was observed a few times. This sequence joins TRBV15 and TRBJ2-1; D assignment may be TRBD1 or TRBD2 (5 bases each). The germline V gene encodes CDR1 LNHNV and CDR2 YYDKDF (reference sequence). V was pared by 0 bases and J by 6 bases, with 6 bases between. This CDR3 is built from 13 residues. In DNA, the CDR3 is TGTGCCACCAGCAGAGATGGGGGCAATGAGCAGTTCTTC. It codes for CATSRDGGNEQFF.

The chain carries TRBV19 and TRBJ2-2; D uncertain. The V end was cut by 7 bases, the J end by 3 bases, with 12 bases between. Germline CDR1 reads LNHDA; CDR2 reads SQIVND (reference sequence). The CDR3 totals 14 residues. CDR3 in amino acids: CASIRTYDTGELFF. Written as DNA, the CDR3 is TGTGCCAGTATCCGGACGTACGACACCGGGGAGCTGTTTTTT.

V usage is TRBV5-4 and J usage is TRBJ2-2, with 7 bases lining up with TRBD1. CDR3 length: 14 amino acids. V lost 5 bases to trimming and J lost 2 bases; unmatched junction nucleotides: 3. Germline CDR1 SGHNT, CDR2 YYREEE (reference sequence). CDR3 loop: CASRTGINTGELFF. The CDR3 DNA follows: TGTGCCAGCAGGACAGGGATAAACACCGGGGAGCTGTTTTTT. Full variable domain (missing parts from reference TRBV5-4 and TRBJ2-2): ETGVTQSPTHLIKTRGQQVTLRCSSQSGHNTVSWYQQALGQGPQFIFQYYREEENGRGNFPPRFSGLQFPNYSSELNVNALELDDSALYLCASRTGINTGELFFGEGSRLTVL.

For the CDR3, the DNA is TGTGCCACCAGCAGAGCCCGGACAGGGTACCAGTTCTTC. Its protein product is CATSRARTGYQFF. The chain uses TRBV15 and TRBJ2-1, with TRBD1 matching 8 bases. Germline CDR1 is LNHNV and CDR2 is YYDKDF (reference sequence). The CDR3 loop spans 13 amino acids. The trim removed 1 base at V and 13 bases at J, leaving 6 bases unmatched.

For the CDR3, the DNA is TGTGCCAGCTCAGCCACCGGGAGCGGGGGGGCATGGAATGAGCAGTTCTTC. As protein: CASSATGSGGAWNEQFF. The chain carries TRBV18 and TRBJ2-1; 10 nucleotides line up with TRBD2. CDR1 and CDR2 from the germline V gene are KGHSH and LQKENI. The V gene end was trimmed by 5 bases and the J gene end by 7 bases; junction bases not matched to a gene: 14. The CDR3 has 17 residues.

The chain employs TRBV6-5 and TRBJ2-1; 9 bases match TRBD1. The germline CDR1 and CDR2 sequences are MNHEY and SVGAGI. J lost 9 bases, V lost 4 bases, and 4 bases had no gene match. CDR3 length: 13 residues. The CDR3 reads CASSSQGAGEQFF. The CDR3 nucleotides are TGTGCCAGCAGTTCACAGGGGGCGGGTGAGCAGTTCTTC.

This sequence joins TRBV27 and TRBJ1-1; no firm D call. From germline, CDR1 is MNHEY and CDR2 SMNVEV (reference sequence). V dropped 6 bases and J dropped 7 bases, with 18 bases sitting between them. The CDR3 is 14 residues long. CDR3: CASSWGYSTSEAFF. CDR3 nucleotides: TGTGCCAGCAGCTGGGGATATTCTACGAGTGAAGCTTTCTTT.

The rearrangement uses TRBV5-4 and TRBJ2-5; D perhaps matches TRBD2 (7 bases). V shed 6 bases and J shed 4 bases, with 22 bases lying between them. Germline lookup yields CDR1 SGHNT and CDR2 YYREEE (reference sequence). The CDR3 spans 16 residues. CDR3 DNA sequence: TGTGCCAGCACCAAGAGCGGGACCGGGGGGCGAGAGACCCAGTACTTC. Its translation is CASTKSGTGGRETQYF. Filled out from reference TRBV5-4 and TRBJ2-5, the complete variable domain reads ETGVTQSPTHLIKTRGQQVTLRCSSQSGHNTVSWYQQALGQGPQFIFQYYREEENGRGNFPPRFSGLQFPNYSSELNVNALELDDSALYLCASTKSGTGGRETQYFGPGTRLLVL.

The V gene is TRBV27, the J gene TRBJ1-1; the D gene is possibly TRBD1 (5 bases). CDR1 is MNHEY, CDR2 SMNVEV, per germline (reference sequence). The V and J ends lost 0 bases and 5 bases respectively, with 13 bases between them. This CDR3 has 15 residues. This CDR3 is CASSLSRGRDTEAFF. The CDR3 nucleotides read TGTGCCAGCAGTTTATCGAGGGGACGGGATACTGAAGCTTTCTTT.

The rearrangement joins TRBV28 to TRBJ1-1; TRBD1 is a possible D gene (6 bases). Germline CDR1 and CDR2: MDHEN and SYDVKM. This CDR3 is 14 amino acids long. V gave up 8 bases and J gave up 0 bases, with 13 bases separating them. Written as DNA, the CDR3 is TGTGCCAGCGGCGCAGGGGCCATGAACACTGAAGCTTTCTTT. The encoded protein is CASGAGAMNTEAFF.

V and J are TRBV30 and TRBJ2-2, with D possibly being TRBD1 or TRBD2 (5 bases each). Germline loops: CDR1 GTSNPN, CDR2 SVGIG (reference sequence). This CDR3 contains 12 residues. With 0 bases removed from V and 11 bases from J, the gap between germline ends came to 10 bases. The CDR3 DNA reads TGTGCCTGGAGTGTGTGGGACGCCGAGCTGTTTTTT. Amino acids: CAWSVWDAELFF.

Within the sample, this clone is medium-sized (0.01 to 0.1%). This chain joins TRBV7-6 and TRBJ2-7, with 9 positions matching TRBD1. In germline, CDR1 is SGHVS, CDR2 FNYEAQ. V shed 5 bases, J shed 4 bases, and the junction held 9 bases outside the gene matches. The CDR3 loop spans 15 amino acids. The DNA of the CDR3 is TGTGCCAGCAGCCCGCTTTGGGACAGGGCTTACGAGCAGTACTTC. Translation gives CASSPLWDRAYEQYF.

V usage is TRBV18 and J usage is TRBJ2-1; D not certain. CDR3 length: 13 amino acids. Trimming pared 3 bases from V and 5 bases from J, leaving 8 bases between. CDR1 and CDR2 from the germline V gene are KGHSH and LQKENI. The CDR3 sequence is CASSPRLDNEQFF. Here the CDR3 DNA reads TGTGCCAGCTCACCGAGACTCGACAATGAGCAGTTCTTC.

The chain joins TRBV5-1 to TRBJ1-1; a possible D gene is TRBD1 (6 bases). This CDR3 region has 16 residues. The V gene's germline CDR1 is SGHRS and CDR2 YFSETQ. Trimming removed 4 bases from V and 3 bases from J, with 19 bases in between. The CDR3 DNA sequence: TGCGCCAGCAGCATCAGGGACATTCGGGGGGACACTGAAGCTTTCTTT. Translated, it gives CASSIRDIRGDTEAFF.

This clone was observed a single time. V gene TRBV19 combines with J gene TRBJ1-1, with a possible D match to TRBD1 (5 bases). Germline CDR1 and CDR2: LNHDA and SQIVND (reference sequence). CDR3 length equals 15 residues. The V gene lost 6 bases and the J gene lost 2 bases, with 16 bases spanning the gap. The CDR3 nucleotides are TGTGCCAGTAGCTTAATACCGGGACCTAACACTGAAGCTTTCTTT. This gives the protein CASSLIPGPNTEAFF.

V gene TRBV6-5 combines with J gene TRBJ1-1; possible D gene TRBD1, 5 bases. The V and J ends lost 0 bases and 1 base respectively, with 6 bases between them. The CDR3 has 14 amino acids. The germline CDR1 and CDR2 sequences are MNHEY and SVGAGI. The CDR3 DNA reads as TGTGCCAGCAGTTACTCTCAGGGGAACACTGAAGCTTTCTTT. Amino acid sequence: CASSYSQGNTEAFF.

The chain employs TRBV9 and TRBJ2-7, with 11 bases that match TRBD2. CDR1 SGDLS and CDR2 YYNGEE come from the germline V gene. Trimming removed 4 bases from V and 6 bases from J; junction bases left unmatched: 6. CDR3 length: 14 residues. The CDR3 here is CASSPGLAVGEQYF. Written as DNA, the CDR3 is TGTGCCAGCAGCCCGGGACTAGCGGTTGGCGAGCAGTACTTC. Drawing the rest from reference TRBV9 and TRBJ2-7, the complete variable domain is DSGVTQTPKHLITATGQRVTLRCSPRSGDLSVYWYQQSLDQGLQFLIQYYNGEERAKGNILERFSAQQFPDLHSELNLSSLELGDSALYFCASSPGLAVGEQYFGPGTRLTVT.

V gene TRBV27 combines with J gene TRBJ2-3; D may match TRBD1 or TRBD2 (5 bases each). Per germline, CDR1 MNHEY and CDR2 SMNVEV (reference sequence). The CDR3 sequence is 15 residues long. V lost 4 bases and J 2 bases, leaving 13 bases between the germline ends. CDR3 nucleotides: TGTGCCAGCAGTTCCCGGGACGGTCACACAGATACGCAGTATTTT. Residues: CASSSRDGHTDTQYF.

The chain links TRBV5-1 to TRBJ2-7; D is perhaps TRBD1 or TRBD2 (5 bases each). Germline CDR1 and CDR2: SGHRS and YFSETQ. The ends were cut back, 4 bases at V and 4 bases at J, with 15 bases in the middle. The CDR3 loop spans 14 amino acids. The CDR3 region is CASSGGPSVYEQYF. The CDR3 region has the DNA TGCGCCAGCAGCGGGGGACCGTCCGTGTACGAGCAGTACTTC.

The chain combines TRBV6-1 with TRBJ2-1, with a tentative D call TRBD2 (6 bases). The CDR3 consists of 15 residues. V lost 2 bases to trimming and J lost 2 bases, with 10 bases between them. Germline V gene lookup returns CDR1 MNHNS and CDR2 SASEGT. CDR3 in DNA: TGTGCCAGCAGTGAACAAGGAGGGGCCTACAATGAGCAGTTCTTC. Its translation: CASSEQGGAYNEQFF.

The rearrangement links TRBV5-4 to TRBJ2-5; D is ambiguous. The V gene lost 0 bases and the J gene lost 4 bases, with 7 bases spanning the gap. The CDR3 extends over 13 amino acids. Germline-derived CDR1 and CDR2 are SGHNT and YYREEE (reference sequence). CDR3 amino acids: CASSLADGETQYF. CDR3 in DNA: TGTGCCAGCAGCTTGGCCGACGGAGAGACCCAGTACTTC.

The CDR3 region is CASSYYGNNEQFF. Here the CDR3 DNA reads TGTGCCAGCAGTTACTATGGGAACAATGAGCAGTTCTTC. The chain uses TRBV6-6 and TRBJ2-1; D is uncertain. Per the germline V gene, CDR1 is MNHNY and CDR2 is SVGAGI (reference sequence). The CDR3 extends over 13 amino acids. The germline V and J ends were trimmed by 1 base and 5 bases, with 6 bases remaining between them.

This clone occurred a few times. The V call is TRBV5-1, the J call TRBJ1-4; no definite D call. Germline CDR1 SGHRS, CDR2 YFSETQ. The CDR3 has 14 residues. V was pared by 3 bases and J by 5 bases, with 11 bases between. CDR3 amino acids: CASSSRESNEKLFF. CDR3 nucleotides: TGCGCCAGCAGCTCCCGGGAGAGCAATGAAAAACTGTTTTTT.

The V gene is TRBV19, the J gene TRBJ2-1; the D call may be TRBD1 or TRBD2 (5 bases each). Trimming shortened V by 6 bases and J by 6 bases, and 18 bases separated the two germline ends. The V gene's germline CDR1 is LNHDA and CDR2 SQIVND (reference sequence). CDR3 length: 15 residues. In DNA, the CDR3 is TGTGCCAGTAGGTCCGCCGGGACCAACCTCAATGAGCAGTTCTTC. It codes for CASRSAGTNLNEQFF.

V is TRBV4-2 and J is TRBJ2-1; D is ambiguous. V was clipped by 0 bases and J by 4 bases, with 13 bases between them. The CDR3 length is 16 residues. Germline V CDR1 and CDR2: LGHNA, YNFKEQ. The CDR3 DNA is TGTGCCAGCAGCCAAGAAGAGATGTCCCCTTACAATGAGCAGTTCTTC. This codes for CASSQEEMSPYNEQFF.

This rearrangement joins TRBV5-1 to TRBJ1-3, with TRBD1 as a possible D gene (6 bases). The V gene's germline CDR1 is SGHRS and CDR2 YFSETQ. This CDR3 spans 16 amino acids. V lost 4 bases to trimming and J lost 0 bases, with 14 bases between them. In DNA, the CDR3 is TGCGCCAGCAGCCCCGGGACACCGAGCTCTGGAAACACCATATATTTT. Translated: CASSPGTPSSGNTIYF.

The chain carries TRBV29-1 and TRBJ2-1; a weak D match, TRBD2 (6 bases). The CDR3 is 14 residues long. Germline V gene data show CDR1 as SQVTM and CDR2 as ANQGSEA. V was shortened by 7 bases and J by 4 bases, with 17 bases between the two germline ends. The CDR3 here is CSGLLAGSYNEQFF. The CDR3 DNA reads TGCAGCGGCCTACTGGCGGGGTCATACAATGAGCAGTTCTTC.